This T cell receptor beta chain was captured by sequencing in a study of shared clonotypes between healthy human individuals. J gave up 3 bases and V 6 bases, and 8 bases lay outside the gene matches. CDR3 length: 14 residues. Germline values: CDR1 SQVTM, CDR2 ANQGSEA. Here immunoSEQ multiplex PCR was the method, and the copy in TCRdb shows in-frame clones only, minus some. There are some 2,400,000 clones in the sample; about 94% occur only once, and around 0.13% lies in the top ten. This TCR was recovered from a man aged 18 to 29 in good health. The sequenced material came from naive CD4+ T cells sorted from blood. Subset of the sample: CD45RA+ positively selected. This chain joins TRBV29-1 and TRBJ2-1, with TRBD1 matching 7 bases. CDR3 coding DNA: TGCAGCGTAGACGCCGGGACAGTCTACAATGAGCAGTTCTTC. It codes for CSVDAGTVYNEQFF.